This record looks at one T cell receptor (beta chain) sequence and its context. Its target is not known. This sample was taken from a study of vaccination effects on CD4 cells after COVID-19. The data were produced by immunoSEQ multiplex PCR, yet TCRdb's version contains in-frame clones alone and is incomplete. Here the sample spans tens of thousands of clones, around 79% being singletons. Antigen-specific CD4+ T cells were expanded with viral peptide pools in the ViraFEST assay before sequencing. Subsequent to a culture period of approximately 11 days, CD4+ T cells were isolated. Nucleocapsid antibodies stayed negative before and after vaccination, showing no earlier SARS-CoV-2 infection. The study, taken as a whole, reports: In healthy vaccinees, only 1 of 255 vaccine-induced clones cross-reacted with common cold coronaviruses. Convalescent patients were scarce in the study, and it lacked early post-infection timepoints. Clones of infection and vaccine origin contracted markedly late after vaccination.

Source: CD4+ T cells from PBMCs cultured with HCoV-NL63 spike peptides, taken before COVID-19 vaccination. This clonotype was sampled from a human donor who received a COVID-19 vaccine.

CDR3 loop: CASSPDRGINYGYTF. The CDR3 region has the DNA TGTGCCAGCTCACCCGACAGGGGCATAAACTATGGCTACACCTTC. The rearrangement links TRBV18 to TRBJ1-2, with TRBD1 matching 8 bases. The germline V gene encodes CDR1 KGHSH and CDR2 LQKENI. V was pared by 3 bases and J by 2 bases, with 5 bases of the junction left unmatched. The CDR3 spans 15 residues.